A selection of T cell receptor beta chains follows, all from one sample in a study of T cell repertoires in cytomegalovirus infection. TCRdb itself ran the reads through MiXCR, one entry per CDR3 protein. The table includes around 130,000 distinct CDR3 sequences, almost 9% detected once. Sample: PBMCs. These receptors were collected from a human donor in good health (CMV status not recorded). Some clones in this sample may be carry-over from other donors' samples. Both conserved end residues are part of each CDR3. The D gene is left open where the match is weak. Not every row has a clone size; where given, it reads once, few, many or a size class.

CDR3 length	V gene	D gene	clone size	J gene	CDR3 DNA	CDR3 protein
13	TRBV7-9	NA	many	TRBJ1-2	TGTGCCAGCAGCCCGACAGCCCTCTATGGCTACACCTTC	CASSPTALYGYTF
17	TRBV20-1	TRBD2	NA	TRBJ2-7	TGCAGTGCTAGAGATATGCGGGAGAGACTAGATTCCTACGAGCAGTACTTC	CSARDMRERLDSYEQYF
14	TRBV20-1	NA	many	TRBJ1-1	TGCAGTGCTATAGTAAATGGACAGAACACTGAAGCTTTCTTT	CSAIVNGQNTEAFF
16	TRBV28	NA	NA	TRBJ2-5	TGTGCCAGCAGTTTGCCGGGGGAAACAATACAAGAGACCCAGTACTTC	CASSLPGETIQETQYF
15	TRBV27	NA	many	TRBJ1-3	TGTGCCAGCAGTTTATCAGGGAGCTCTGGAAACACCATATATTTT	CASSLSGSSGNTIYF
12	TRBV20-1	NA	many	TRBJ1-2	TGCAGTGCCCAACCGGGATTGTCGGGCTACACCTTC	CSAQPGLSGYTF
15	TRBV7-9	NA	many	TRBJ1-2	TGTGCCAGCAGTCACCTGAGCACAGAAAATTATGGCTACACCTTC	CASSHLSTENYGYTF
13	TRBV3-1	NA	many	TRBJ2-1	TGTGCCAGCAGCCTCCGGGACGACAATGAGCAGTTCTTC	CASSLRDDNEQFF
12	TRBV29-1	NA	NA	TRBJ1-1	TGCAGCGCCACCGTCTTGAACACTGAAGCTTTCTTT	CSATVLNTEAFF
17	TRBV4-1	TRBD1	many	TRBJ1-6	TGCGCCAGCAGCCAAGACAGGGGGCGGATGAATAATTCACCCCTCCACTTT	CASSQDRGRMNNSPLHF
12	TRBV28	NA	NA	TRBJ1-2	TGTGCCAGCAGTCCCGTGGGCGGTGGCTACACCTTC	CASSPVGGGYTF
13	TRBV29-1	NA	NA	TRBJ2-5	TGCAGCGTTGGACTCGGACAGCAAGAGACCCAGTACTTC	CSVGLGQQETQYF
12	TRBV7-2	NA	many	TRBJ2-3	TGTGCCAGCAGCTTGACCCCAGATACGCAGTATTTT	CASSLTPDTQYF
19	TRBV29-1	NA	few	TRBJ2-4	TGCAGCGTTGAAGATCCACAGGGAGACCTACAAGTAGCCAAAAACATTCAGTACTTC	CSVEDPQGDLQVAKNIQYF
14	TRBV2	NA	many	TRBJ1-1	TGTGCCAGCGGCGGCCGAGCTATGAACACTGAAGCTTTCTTT	CASGGRAMNTEAFF
17	TRBV18	TRBD1	NA	TRBJ2-1	TGTGCCAGCTCACCCCTCAGTGGGACAGGCTCCTACAATGAGCAGTTCTTC	CASSPLSGTGSYNEQFF
12	TRBV7-9	TRBD1	many	TRBJ2-1	TGTGCCAGCAGCTGGGACAGTGGGGAGCAGTTCTTC	CASSWDSGEQFF
15	TRBV10-3	NA	many	TRBJ2-5	TGTGCCATCAGTGCTGGCGGGGATGGGGAGGAGACCCAGTACTTC	CAISAGGDGEETQYF
12	TRBV7-9	NA	many	TRBJ2-7	TGTGCCAGCAGCTATCCGGAGGACGAGCAGTACTTC	CASSYPEDEQYF
11	TRBV7-9	TRBD1	many	TRBJ2-7	TGTGCCAGCAGCGACAGGGGCGAGCAGTACTTC	CASSDRGEQYF
14	TRBV28	TRBD2	NA	TRBJ2-7	TGTGCCAGCAGCTCTAGCGGGGGGTTATACGAGCAGTACTTC	CASSSSGGLYEQYF
14	TRBV29-1	NA	few	TRBJ2-5	TGCAGTGGATTTTTGGGGGGGCCGCAAGAGACCCAGTACTTC	CSGFLGGPQETQYF
14	TRBV7-2	NA	many	TRBJ1-3	TGTGCCAGCAGCTCCCAGAGCTCTGGAAACACCATATATTTT	CASSSQSSGNTIYF
15	TRBV3-1	TRBD1	few	TRBJ1-2	TGTGCCAGCAGCCAAGAAGGGACAGGGGGTTATGGCTACACCTTC	CASSQEGTGGYGYTF
14	TRBV10-3	NA	many	TRBJ2-7	TGTGCCATGAGAAAACAGGGTGACGGCGACGAGCAGTACTTC	CAMRKQGDGDEQYF
16	TRBV7-2	NA	many	TRBJ1-5	TGTGCCAGCAGCTTAGAGGGCGGTAATAGCAATCAGCCCCAGCATTTT	CASSLEGGNSNQPQHF
11	TRBV12-3/TRBV12-4	NA	many	TRBJ1-2	TGTGCCAGCAGCAATAACTATGGCTACACCTTC	CASSNNYGYTF
13	TRBV28	NA	few	TRBJ2-2	TGTGCCAGCAGTTTAATTCGCACCGGGGAGCTGTTTTTT	CASSLIRTGELFF